These T cell receptor beta chains were read from a single sample in a study of vaccination effects on CD4 cells after COVID-19. Their antigen targets remain unknown. Measured with immunoSEQ multiplex PCR; TCRdb has only the in-frame clones, and not every one. Found here are tens of thousands of clones, roughly 80% of them singletons; the top ten hold 12%. The material was CD4+ T cells from PBMCs cultured with SARS-CoV-2 spike peptides, obtained before COVID-19 vaccination. The receptors were sampled from a human donor who received a COVID-19 vaccine. CDR3s include the opening cysteine and the closing phenylalanine or tryptophan. A D gene is named only where the DNA matches it firmly. The size field is filled for only some rows; it gives once, few, many or a size class.

>NA|TRBJ2-2|TRBV18|NA
TGTGCCAGCTCACCACAGGTCAACGGGGAGCTGTTTTTT
CASSPQVNGELFF
>NA|TRBJ1-2|TRBV5-6|NA
TGTGCCAGCAGCGGGGGACGGAATAACTATGGCTACACCTTC
CASSGGRNNYGYTF
>NA|TRBJ1-1|TRBV28|NA
TGTGCCAGCAAACTCCGAGTGAACACTGAAGCTTTCTTT
CASKLRVNTEAFF
>NA|TRBJ2-2|TRBV5-1|TRBD1
TGCGCCAGCAGCTACCGGGACAGGGCCGGGGAGCTGTTTTTT
CASSYRDRAGELFF
>NA|TRBJ2-1|TRBV4-3|TRBD2
TGCGCCAGCAGCCAACTGACTAGCGGGGGGGCGAAGCAGTTCTTC
CASSQLTSGGAKQFF
>NA|TRBJ1-2|TRBV19|NA
TGTGCCAGTAGTCCCCAGATGGGGAGCGGTGGCTACACCTTC
CASSPQMGSGGYTF
>NA|TRBJ1-3|TRBV11-2|NA
TGTGCCAGCAGCTTAGACCTCGGGACCCTTGGCACCATATATTTT
CASSLDLGTLGTIYF
>NA|TRBJ2-5|TRBV10-2|TRBD1
TGCGCCAGCAGGACAGGGGGCCGAGAGACCCAGTACTTC
CASRTGGRETQYF
>NA|TRBJ2-3|TRBV4-2|TRBD2
TGTGCCAGCAGCCAACTCGGACTAGCGGGGGGAGATACGCAGTATTTT
CASSQLGLAGGDTQYF
>NA|TRBJ1-6|TRBV2|TRBD1
TGTGCCAGCAGTGAAGGCCACGGGACAGGGCTTTCACCCCTCCACTTT
CASSEGHGTGLSPLHF
>NA|TRBJ2-2|TRBV5-1|NA
TGCGCCAGCAGCTTGCCGGGCAGTAACACCGGGGAGCTGTTTTTT
CASSLPGSNTGELFF
>NA|TRBJ2-1|TRBV6-1|TRBD2
TGTGCCAGCACTGAAACCGGGACTAGGAACAATGAGCAGTTCTTC
CASTETGTRNNEQFF
>few|TRBJ2-6|TRBV4-1|TRBD1
TGCGCCAGCAGCGCCAGATCCATGACAGGGTTACTATCCTCTGGGGCCAACGTCCTGACTTTC
CASSARSMTGLLSSGANVLTF
>NA|TRBJ1-1|TRBV28|TRBD1
TGTGCCAGCAGTTCTGGACAGGGATTCACTGAAGCTTTCTTT
CASSSGQGFTEAFF
>once|TRBJ2-1|TRBV5-1|NA
TGCGCCAGCAGCTTGGCCAACAGAGAGCAGTTCTTC
CASSLANREQFF
>few|TRBJ2-1|TRBV5-6|NA
TGTGCCAGCATGGGGACCTACAATGAGCAGTTCTTC
CASMGTYNEQFF
>NA|TRBJ1-6|TRBV5-1|NA
TGCGCCAGCAGCGCGGACTCCAGCTCCTATAATTCACCCCTCCACTTT
CASSADSSSYNSPLHF
>NA|TRBJ2-3|TRBV28|NA
TGTGCCAGCAGTTTAACCGCAGATACGCAGTATTTT
CASSLTADTQYF
>NA|TRBJ2-5|TRBV28|TRBD1
TGTGCCAGCAGTTCGGGACAGAGGGAGACCCAGTACTTC
CASSSGQRETQYF
>NA|TRBJ1-1|TRBV18|NA
TGTGCCAGCTCACCGAATGGACGGGCGAACACTGAAGCTTTCTTT
CASSPNGRANTEAFF
>NA|TRBJ1-1|TRBV4-2|TRBD1
TGTGCCAGCAGCCAAGGCAGGGACAGGGTGAACACTGAAGCTTTCTTT
CASSQGRDRVNTEAFF
>once|TRBJ1-5|TRBV12-3/TRBV12-4|NA
TGTGCCAGCAGTGTGGACGGCAATCAGCCCCAGCATTTT
CASSVDGNQPQHF
>few|TRBJ2-1|TRBV24-1|TRBD2
TGTGCCACCAGTGATGACCTAGCGGGGGGGCTTAATTTGGATGAGCAGTTCTTC
CATSDDLAGGLNLDEQFF
>NA|TRBJ2-5|TRBV7-9|NA
TGTGCCAGCAGCCCCAGACGGCGAGAGACCCAGTACTTC
CASSPRRRETQYF
>NA|TRBJ2-4|TRBV19|NA
TGTGCCAGTAGTATCGGCCAAGGGGGGCGGAACATTCAGTACTTC
CASSIGQGGRNIQYF
>NA|TRBJ2-1|TRBV6-6|NA
TGTGCCAGCAGGAAAGGAGGGGGGCAAAACGTTTTTAAGTTCTTC
CASRKGGGQNVFKFF
>NA|TRBJ1-6|TRBV19|NA
TGTGCCAGTAGTATCGCGCCGGGGAATTCACCCCTCCACTTT
CASSIAPGNSPLHF
>NA|TRBJ1-4|TRBV5-4|NA
TGTGCCAGCAGCTTGAATTCCGGATTTGAAAAACTGTTTTTT
CASSLNSGFEKLFF
>NA|TRBJ1-1|TRBV4-1|NA
TGCGCCAGCAGCCAAGATTACACCGGGCGGGACACTGAAGCTTTCTTT
CASSQDYTGRDTEAFF